The 29 T cell receptor beta chains in this list originate from one sample, sequenced in a study of T cell responses to AZD1222 COVID-19 vaccine. The table came from immunoSEQ multiplex PCR; TCRdb's copy has only in-frame clones and leaves some out. The sample holds 100,000 to 150,000 clones; around 90% are singletons and the top ten take around 0.99%. This material consisted of peripheral blood, taken 28 days after the second AZD1222 dose. Receptor source: an adult who received the AZD1222 COVID-19 vaccine.

The chain recombines TRBV5-1 with TRBJ1-1; D uncertain. The CDR3 has 16 residues. Trimming took off 0 bases at V and 4 bases at J, with 16 bases between the two ends. Germline CDR1 reads SGHRS; CDR2 reads YFSETQ. CDR3 nucleotides: TGCGCCAGCAGCTTGGAACCCTGGACTCAGCCCACTGAAGCTTTCTTT. Protein product: CASSLEPWTQPTEAFF.

The genes are TRBV7-9 and TRBJ2-7, with unresolved D. This CDR3 contains 12 residues. The germline CDR1 and CDR2 sequences are SEHNR and FQNEAQ (reference sequence). Between the trimmed V and J ends, which lost 5 bases and 5 bases, there was a span of 10 bases. The CDR3 sequence is CASSPSGDEQYF. DNA of the CDR3: TGTGCCAGCAGCCCCTCCGGCGACGAGCAGTACTTC.

The chain uses TRBV4-1 and TRBJ2-7; weak D call: TRBD2 (5 bases). This CDR3 region has 15 residues. Trimming took 2 bases from V and 0 from J, leaving 11 bases between them. Germline V gene data show CDR1 as MGHRA and CDR2 as YSYEKL. In DNA, the CDR3 is TGCGCCAGCAGCCAACGGGGTTCGAGCTCCTACGAGCAGTACTTC. Translation gives CASSQRGSSSYEQYF.

This rearrangement joins TRBV7-6 to TRBJ1-6; TRBD1 aligns across 7 bases. V shed 0 bases and J 10 bases; nucleotides not matched to a gene: 6. This CDR3 is 15 amino acids long. The germline V gene has CDR1 SGHVS and CDR2 FNYEAQ. The CDR3 loop is CASSLARDRVSPLHF. CDR3 in DNA: TGTGCCAGCAGCTTAGCTAGAGACAGGGTCTCACCCCTCCACTTT.

J is TRBJ2-2 and V is TRBV5-1; D is unclear. Germline CDR1 is SGHRS and CDR2 is YFSETQ. The CDR3 is 13 residues long. V was shortened by 4 bases and J by 7 bases, with 11 bases between the two germline ends. The CDR3 DNA sequence: TGCGCCAGCAGCCAATTCATTGACGGGGAGCTGTTTTTT. Its protein product is CASSQFIDGELFF.

The gene calls are TRBV19 and TRBJ1-2; 7 positions match TRBD1. CDR1 LNHDA and CDR2 SQIVND come from the germline V gene (reference sequence). The CDR3 is 14 residues long. J was trimmed by 2 bases and V by 4 bases; bases with no gene match: 4. CDR3 nucleotide sequence: TGTGCCAGTAGTACGACAGGGATGAACTATGGCTACACCTTC. It specifies CASSTTGMNYGYTF. Full variable domain (outside the CDR3, taken from reference TRBV19 and TRBJ1-2): DGGITQSPKYLFRKEGQNVTLSCEQNLNHDAMYWYRQDPGQGLRLIYYSQIVNDFQKGDIAEGYSVSREKKESFPLTVTSAQKNPTAFYLCASSTTGMNYGYTFGSGTRLTVV.

The chain couples TRBV6-5 to TRBJ1-1; D remains unclear. The germline gives CDR1 MNHEY, CDR2 SVGAGI. Trimming stripped 0 bases from V and 2 bases from J, with 10 bases between. The CDR3 loop spans 15 amino acids. CDR3: CASSYSSRTNTEAFF. The CDR3 coding sequence is TGTGCCAGCAGTTACTCGTCCAGAACCAACACTGAAGCTTTCTTT.

The chain is built from TRBV9 and TRBJ1-3; D remains ambiguous. Germline lookup yields CDR1 SGDLS and CDR2 YYNGEE. The ends were cut back, 0 bases at V and 0 bases at J, with 4 bases in the middle. The CDR3 contains 14 residues. CDR3: CASSVDSSGNTIYF. In nucleotides, the CDR3 is TGTGCCAGCAGCGTAGACAGCTCTGGAAACACCATATATTTT.

The V call is TRBV5-1, the J call TRBJ2-2; D uncertain. V gave up 3 bases and J gave up 0 bases, with 15 bases separating them. Germline CDR1 is SGHRS and CDR2 is YFSETQ. The CDR3 totals 17 residues. CDR3 bases: TGCGCCAGCAGCTACAGATCGACAACCCCGAACACCGGGGAGCTGTTTTTT. It translates to CASSYRSTTPNTGELFF.

The chain links TRBV6-5 to TRBJ2-2, with TRBD2 matching 11 bases. In germline, CDR1 is MNHEY, CDR2 SVGAGI. The CDR3 sequence is 15 residues long. Germline trimming cut 10 bases from V and 5 bases from J; bases unmatched to any gene: 9. The CDR3 reads CAIGRLAGTTGELFF. The CDR3 DNA reads TGTGCCATCGGAAGACTAGCGGGAACTACCGGGGAGCTGTTTTTT.

This sequence joins TRBV5-5 and TRBJ2-3, with 9 bases that match TRBD1. In germline, CDR1 is SGHKS, CDR2 YYEKEE (reference sequence). Trimming at V came to 3 bases and at J to 1 base, leaving 9 bases not matched to a gene. The CDR3 is 17 residues long. CDR3 nucleotide sequence: TGTGCCAGCAGCTATGTCCGTAGGACAGGGGGCACAGATACGCAGTATTTT. It yields the protein CASSYVRRTGGTDTQYF.

The V call is TRBV7-9, the J call TRBJ2-7, with a weak D call TRBD1 (6 bases). The germline V and J ends were trimmed by 1 base and 3 bases, with 10 bases remaining between them. The CDR3 runs to 14 residues. CDR1 and CDR2 (germline): SEHNR, FQNEAQ (reference sequence). CDR3 amino acids: CASSLVQGVYEQYF. Written as DNA, the CDR3 is TGTGCCAGCAGCTTAGTACAGGGAGTCTACGAGCAGTACTTC.

The rearrangement uses TRBV2 and TRBJ2-1; TRBD2 aligns across 12 bases. Per germline, CDR1 SNHLY and CDR2 FYNNEI. V lost 6 bases and J lost 5; bases outside the gene matches: 5. This CDR3 region has 15 residues. The CDR3 DNA follows: TGTGCCAGCAGACCCCTAGCGGGGGGGCACAATGAGCAGTTCTTC. Translation gives CASRPLAGGHNEQFF.

The chain combines TRBV3-1 (or the pseudogene TRBV3-2) with TRBJ2-5; no firm D call. The CDR3 runs 15 residues. Germline CDR1 and CDR2: LGHDT and YNNKEL (reference sequence). V was shortened by 2 bases and J by 7 bases, with 17 bases between the two germline ends. CDR3 nucleotide sequence: TGTGCCAGCAGCCAACCTCGGGCGGCCCTGCGGACCCAGTACTTC. Translating gives CASSQPRAALRTQYF.

The chain employs TRBV2 and TRBJ1-2, with a possible D match to TRBD1 (6 bases). The CDR3 extends over 11 amino acids. V gave up 6 bases and J gave up 9 bases, with 11 bases separating them. CDR1 is SNHLY and CDR2 is FYNNEI in the germline V gene. CDR3 nucleotide sequence: TGTGCCAGCAGCACAGGGTTGAGCTACACCTTC. It specifies CASSTGLSYTF.

The chain is built from TRBV5-8 and TRBJ1-4; 9 nucleotides align to TRBD1. CDR1 SGHTS and CDR2 YDEGEE come from the germline V gene. The ends lost 2 bases at V and 7 bases at J; junction bases unmatched: 3. The CDR3 is made up of 14 amino acids. CDR3 in DNA: TGTGCCAGCAGCTTCGACAGGGGGGTTGAAAAACTGTTTTTT. Translation: CASSFDRGVEKLFF.

V gene TRBV2 combines with J gene TRBJ2-7; 7 bases match TRBD1. Germline CDR1 is SNHLY and CDR2 is FYNNEI. The CDR3 runs 14 residues. Trimming cost V 5 bases and J 5 bases; bases outside gene matches: 9. The CDR3 bases are TGTGCCAGCAGTCACCCACAGGGGTTGAACGAGCAGTACTTC. Translated, it gives CASSHPQGLNEQYF.

The rearrangement joins TRBV4-1 to TRBJ1-6; 10 bases map to TRBD1. Germline-derived CDR1 and CDR2 are MGHRA and YSYEKL. J was trimmed by 6 bases and V by 0 bases; bases with no gene match: 2. The CDR3 extends over 16 amino acids. CDR3 nucleotides: TGCGCCAGCAGCCAAGATCGGGACAGGGGTAATTCACCCCTCCACTTT. This encodes CASSQDRDRGNSPLHF.

The V and J genes are TRBV18 and TRBJ1-2; TRBD1 agrees at 7 bases. Germline CDR1 reads KGHSH; CDR2 reads LQKENI. V was clipped by 6 bases and J by 0 bases; unmatched bases: 4. The CDR3 covers 14 residues. As DNA, the CDR3 is TGTGCCAGCTCGACAGGGAGGGCTAACTATGGCTACACCTTC. It is translated as CASSTGRANYGYTF.

The chain employs TRBV18 and TRBJ1-4, with 7 bases identical to TRBD1. The V and J ends lost 6 bases and 5 bases, in that order; junction bases with no gene match: 9. Germline CDR1 reads KGHSH; CDR2 reads LQKENI. CDR3 length: 15 residues. The CDR3 is CASSPPGGRNEKLFF. The CDR3 DNA sequence: TGTGCCAGCTCCCCCCCAGGGGGGCGAAATGAAAAACTGTTTTTT.

The rearrangement uses TRBV5-4 and TRBJ2-1, with TRBD2 identical over 12 bases. The CDR3 consists of 18 residues. Per the germline V gene, CDR1 is SGHNT and CDR2 is YYREEE (reference sequence). J lost 0 bases, V lost 3 bases, and 7 bases had no gene match. The CDR3 sequence is CASSSNPSGRASYNEQFF. CDR3 DNA: TGTGCCAGCAGCTCAAACCCTAGCGGGAGGGCCTCCTACAATGAGCAGTTCTTC. The full variable domain, completed using reference TRBV5-4 and TRBJ2-1, is ETGVTQSPTHLIKTRGQQVTLRCSSQSGHNTVSWYQQALGQGPQFIFQYYREEENGRGNFPPRFSGLQFPNYSSELNVNALELDDSALYLCASSSNPSGRASYNEQFFGPGTRLTVL.

The chain couples TRBV24-1 to TRBJ1-4, with D perhaps matching TRBD1 (5 bases). This CDR3 has 13 residues. Germline-derived CDR1 and CDR2 are KGHDR and SFDVKD. V lost 9 bases and J 1 base, leaving 8 bases between the germline ends. This CDR3 is CATQGRTNEKLFF. The DNA for the CDR3 is TGTGCCACCCAGGGTCGAACTAATGAAAAACTGTTTTTT.

The rearrangement links TRBV5-1 to TRBJ2-3, with a possible D match to TRBD1 (6 bases). The V end lost 7 bases, the J end lost 5 bases, and 23 bases lay between the germline ends. Germline CDR1 reads SGHRS; CDR2 reads YFSETQ. The CDR3 extends over 16 amino acids. The CDR3 bases are TGCGCCAGCCACCCAACCTTGACAGGCATGGTAGATACGCAGTATTTT. Translation: CASHPTLTGMVDTQYF.

CDR3 sequence: CASSTTFFLLEQYF. As DNA, the CDR3 is TGTGCCAGCAGCACAACCTTTTTCCTCCTCGAGCAGTACTTC. The rearrangement links TRBV7-8 to TRBJ2-7; the D is unclear. The ends were cut back, 5 bases at V and 6 bases at J, with 17 bases in the middle. CDR1 and CDR2 from the germline V gene are SGHVS and FQNEAQ. The CDR3 covers 14 residues.

The chain joins TRBV11-2 to TRBJ2-5; D unresolved. This CDR3 contains 15 residues. The germline CDR1 and CDR2 sequences are SGHAT and FQNNGV. Between the trimmed V and J ends, which lost 8 bases and 5 bases, there was a span of 21 bases. The CDR3 coding sequence is TGTGCCAGCGCTAATCGGCCTCTGGCTTTGGAGACCCAGTACTTC. Its translation: CASANRPLALETQYF.

The gene calls are TRBV4-1 and TRBJ2-3; D is unclear. There are 15 residues in the CDR3. The V end lost 3 bases, the J end lost 0 bases, and 10 bases lay between the germline ends. In germline, CDR1 is MGHRA, CDR2 YSYEKL. This CDR3 is CASSHIPGSTDTQYF. Here the CDR3 DNA reads TGCGCCAGCAGCCATATCCCGGGTAGCACAGATACGCAGTATTTT.

The chain carries TRBV24-1 and TRBJ2-7; D is ambiguous. V lost 6 bases to trimming and J lost 5 bases, with 19 bases between them. The V gene's germline CDR1 is KGHDR and CDR2 SFDVKD. This CDR3 comprises 15 residues. The CDR3: CATSPGLPGKNEQYF. CDR3 bases: TGTGCCACCAGTCCCGGCCTCCCGGGTAAGAACGAGCAGTACTTC.

This chain connects TRBV19 to TRBJ1-2; D is unclear. Per the germline V gene, CDR1 is LNHDA and CDR2 is SQIVND (reference sequence). With 5 bases removed from V and 3 bases from J, the gap between germline ends came to 10 bases. There are 13 residues in the CDR3. The CDR3 nucleotides read TGTGCCAGTAGTTTCGACCGCTACTATGGCTACACCTTC. Amino acid sequence: CASSFDRYYGYTF.

J is TRBJ2-4 and V is TRBV2; D is possibly TRBD1 (6 bases). Trimming shortened V by 3 bases and J by 0 bases, and 15 bases separated the two germline ends. This CDR3 comprises 17 residues. CDR1 is SNHLY and CDR2 is FYNNEI in the germline V gene. The CDR3 bases are TGTGCCAGCAGTGACGGACAGTCCAAAGGAGCCAAAAACATTCAGTACTTC. Translated, it gives CASSDGQSKGAKNIQYF.